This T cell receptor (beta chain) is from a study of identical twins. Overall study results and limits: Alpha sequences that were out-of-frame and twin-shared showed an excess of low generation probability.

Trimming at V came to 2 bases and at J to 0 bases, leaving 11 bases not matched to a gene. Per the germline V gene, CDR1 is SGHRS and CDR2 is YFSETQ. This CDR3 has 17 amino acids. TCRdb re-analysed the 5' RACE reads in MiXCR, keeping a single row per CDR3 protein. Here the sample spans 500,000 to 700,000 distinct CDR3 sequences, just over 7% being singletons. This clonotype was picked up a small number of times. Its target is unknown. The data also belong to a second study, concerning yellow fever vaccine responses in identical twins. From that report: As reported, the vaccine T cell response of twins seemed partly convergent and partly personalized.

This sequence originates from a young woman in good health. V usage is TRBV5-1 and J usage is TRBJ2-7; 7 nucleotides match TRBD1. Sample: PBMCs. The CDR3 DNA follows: TGCGCCAGCAGCTTTACAGGGGCGAACCCCTTCTCCTACGAGCAGTACTTC. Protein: CASSFTGANPFSYEQYF.